This TCR beta chain was identified in a study of shared clonotypes between healthy human individuals. General study points: Researchers sampled only blood; tissue repertoires likely differ. Among the subsets, naive ones generally showed larger estimated richness than memory ones. Represented diversity (both genetic and exposure-history) was limited by the small number of donors.

This clone was counted a few times. The target antigen is unknown. CDR3 length: 12 amino acids. Germline V gene data show CDR1 as MDHEN and CDR2 as SYDVKM. Trimming shortened V by 6 bases and J by 0 bases, and 3 bases separated the two germline ends. The assay was run at deep level. The table came from immunoSEQ multiplex PCR; TCRdb's copy has only in-frame clones and leaves some out. The data hold under 1,100,000 clones, with approximately 70% observed a single time. Sequenced: memory CD4+ T cells sorted from blood. As to subset: CD45RA-negative fraction. The receptor comes from a man aged 18 to 30 in good health. The chain employs TRBV28 and TRBJ1-5; D remains ambiguous. CDR3 in amino acids: CASRLSNQPQHF. Written as DNA, the CDR3 is TGTGCCAGCAGGCTTAGCAATCAGCCCCAGCATTTT. Complete variable domain (other parts from reference TRBV28 and TRBJ1-5): DVKVTQSSRYLVKRTGEKVFLECVQDMDHENMFWYRQDPGLGLRLIYFSYDVKMKEKGDIPEGYSVSREKKERFSLILESASTNQTSMYLCASRLSNQPQHFGDGTRLSIL.